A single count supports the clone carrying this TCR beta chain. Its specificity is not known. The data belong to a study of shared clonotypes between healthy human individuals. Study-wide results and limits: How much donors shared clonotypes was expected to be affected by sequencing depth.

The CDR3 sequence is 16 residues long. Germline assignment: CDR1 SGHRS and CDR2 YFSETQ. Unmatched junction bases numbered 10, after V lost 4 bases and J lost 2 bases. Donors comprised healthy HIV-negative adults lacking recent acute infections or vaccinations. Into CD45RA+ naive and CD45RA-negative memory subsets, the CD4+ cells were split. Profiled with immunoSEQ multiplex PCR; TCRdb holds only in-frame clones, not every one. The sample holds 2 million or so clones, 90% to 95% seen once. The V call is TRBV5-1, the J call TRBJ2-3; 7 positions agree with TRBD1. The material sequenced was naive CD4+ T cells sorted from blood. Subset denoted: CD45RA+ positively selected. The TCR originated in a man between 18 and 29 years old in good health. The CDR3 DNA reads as TGCGCCAGCAGCCAGACAGGGCACGCGACCACAGATACGCAGTATTTT. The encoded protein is CASSQTGHATTDTQYF.